These 6 T cell receptor beta chains were sequenced from one sample in a study of vaccination and CD4 T cells after COVID-19. Treatment denoted: roughly 11-day PBMC culture with coronavirus spike peptide pools or control peptides (ViraFEST assay). These receptors' targets are unknown. An Oncomine TCR Beta short-read assay was used to sequence the DNA from cultured CD4+ T cells. MiXCR was run by TCRdb on the PCR reads, yielding one entry per CDR3 protein. In the table there are about 21,000 distinct CDR3 sequences, approximately 50% of which are singletons. Input material: CD4+ T cells from blood, cultured in vitro. The receptors come from a human donor who had recovered from COVID-19.

The rearrangement joins TRBV10-3 to TRBJ1-1, with D maybe TRBD1 (6 bases). Germline CDR1 is ENHRY and CDR2 is SYGVKD. Trimming pared 7 bases from V and 1 base from J, leaving 13 bases between. The CDR3 totals 14 residues. The CDR3 DNA sequence: TGTGCCATCAAACCAGGACAGCAGAACACTGAAGCTTTCTTT. Translation gives CAIKPGQQNTEAFF.

This clonotype was seen a handful of times. This chain connects TRBV5-4 to TRBJ1-5; 9 nucleotides align to TRBD1. V shed 4 bases, J shed 7 bases, and the junction held 3 bases outside the gene matches. Germline V CDR1 and CDR2: SGHNT, YYREEE (reference sequence). This CDR3 has 13 amino acids. In DNA form, the CDR3 reads TGTGCCAGCAGCAAGGACAGGGGACAGCCCCAGCATTTT. Its protein product is CASSKDRGQPQHF.

The J gene is TRBJ1-2, the V gene TRBV6-1; maybe TRBD1 (6 bases). V lost 3 bases to trimming and J lost 4 bases, with 15 bases between them. CDR3 length: 15 residues. In germline, CDR1 is MNHNS, CDR2 SASEGT. The CDR3 region is CASSDTSTGSYGYTF. CDR3 coding DNA: TGTGCCAGCAGTGATACTTCTACAGGGTCCTATGGCTACACCTTC.

The chain has TRBV7-2 and TRBJ2-5; perhaps TRBD2 as D (5 bases). Germline loops: CDR1 SGHTA, CDR2 FQGNSA. Trimming pared 1 base from V and 1 base from J, leaving 10 bases between. The length of the CDR3 is 15 residues. The CDR3, as DNA: TGTGCCAGCAGCTTAGAGTCGGGGTCCCAAGAGACCCAGTACTTC. Translation: CASSLESGSQETQYF.

The chain is built from TRBV10-1 and TRBJ1-1, with 10 nucleotides matching TRBD1. The CDR3 is made up of 15 amino acids. The junction had 10 bases not matched to a gene; V was cut back by 5 bases and J by 7 bases. The germline CDR1 and CDR2 sequences are WNHNN and SYGVQD (reference sequence). In DNA, the CDR3 is TGCGCCAGCAGTCCCGGGACAGGGGTGGATGGTGAAGCTTTCTTT. This gives the protein CASSPGTGVDGEAFF.

This clonotype turned up a few times. For the CDR3, the DNA is TGTGCCAGCAGTTACGAGGGGGCGCGAAAACTGTTTTTT. Protein product: CASSYEGARKLFF. This sequence joins TRBV6-5 and TRBJ1-4; TRBD1 agrees at 7 bases. Per germline, CDR1 MNHEY and CDR2 SVGAGI. V shed 2 bases, J shed 10 bases, and the junction held 4 bases outside the gene matches. This CDR3 is built from 13 residues.